Listed below are T cell receptor beta chains from one sample, sequenced in a study of CD8+ T cells in alopecia areata. The table came from immunoSEQ multiplex PCR; TCRdb's copy has only in-frame clones and leaves some out. The profile shows 130,000 or so clones, approximately 49% of them singletons. The source material was CD8+ T cells sorted from blood, sampled at week 0. The source of these receptors is a human donor with alopecia areata. The CDR3 runs from the conserved cysteine through the conserved F or W. A D gene is named only where the DNA matches it firmly. For some rows the clone size is stated as once, few or many, or as a class when expanded; others skip it.

j_call | v_call | d_call | clone_size | cdr3_nt | cdr3_aa
TRBJ2-1 | TRBV11-2 | . | . | TGTGCCAGCAGCTTAGCCACCCAGCGGTACAATGAGCAGTTCTTC | CASSLATQRYNEQFF
TRBJ2-3 | TRBV27 | . | . | TGTGCCACTAGAGGCGGGACGACTAGCACAGATACGCAGTATTTT | CATRGGTTSTDTQYF
TRBJ2-7 | TRBV6-5 | TRBD1 | . | TGTGCCAGCAGTTATTTGACAGGGGGCGACGAGCAGTACTTC | CASSYLTGGDEQYF
TRBJ1-2 | TRBV29-1 | . | . | TGCAGCGTTGAAGATGTCGACGCGAATGGCTACACCTTC | CSVEDVDANGYTF
TRBJ2-2 | TRBV5-6 | . | . | TGTGCCAGCAGCTTGGCTTCAGACGCGAACACCGGGGAGCTGTTTTTT | CASSLASDANTGELFF
TRBJ2-7 | TRBV4-1 | TRBD2 | . | TGCGCCAGCAGCCAAGATTGGCTAGCGGACTCCTACGAGCAGTACTTC | CASSQDWLADSYEQYF
TRBJ1-1 | TRBV7-8 | TRBD1 | . | TGTGCCAGCAGCCCCACCGGGACAGGGGTTTGGGAAGCTTTCTTT | CASSPTGTGVWEAFF
TRBJ2-7 | TRBV11-2 | . | . | TGTGCCAGCAGCCCATCGGGACCGGCCTACGAGCAGTACTTC | CASSPSGPAYEQYF
TRBJ2-1 | TRBV4-3 | . | few | TGCGCCAGCAGCCACCGGGACCGCGGGCCTGAAGCGAATGAGCAGTTCTTC | CASSHRDRGPEANEQFF
TRBJ1-2 | TRBV9 | TRBD1 | . | TGTGCCAGCAGCGAAACGACAGGGGGCAATGGCTACACCTTC | CASSETTGGNGYTF
TRBJ2-5 | TRBV6-5 | . | few | TGTGCCAGCAGTTACTTTTACCGGACGGAACAAGAGACCCAGTACTTC | CASSYFYRTEQETQYF
TRBJ1-2 | TRBV29-1 | TRBD1 | once | TGCAGCGTTGACGGGACAGGGGTGTATGGCTACACCTTC | CSVDGTGVYGYTF
TRBJ1-5 | TRBV29-1 | . | . | TGCAGCGTTAAGTACGACGGCAATCAGCCCCAGCATTTT | CSVKYDGNQPQHF
TRBJ2-2 | TRBV29-1 | TRBD2 | . | TGCAGCGTTGAAGGACTAGCGGGGGGCTACGCGAACACCGGGGAGCTGTTTTTT | CSVEGLAGGYANTGELFF
TRBJ2-5 | TRBV5-6 | . | . | TGTGCCAGCAGCTGGAGGGCGGGGATGGAAGAGACCCAGTACTTC | CASSWRAGMEETQYF
TRBJ2-1 | TRBV30 | TRBD1 | few | TGTGCCTGGAGTGAAGGGGGCGAGCAGTTCTTC | CAWSEGGEQFF
TRBJ2-4 | TRBV2 | . | . | TGTGCCAGCAGCGAAACAGTTATCCTAGTCAAAAACATTCAGTACTTC | CASSETVILVKNIQYF
TRBJ1-1 | TRBV13 | . | . | TGTGCCAGCAGCGAACAGGGCACTGAAGCTTTCTTT | CASSEQGTEAFF
TRBJ1-2 | TRBV6-5 | . | few | TGTGCCAGCAGTTACTCGGAGGGGGTTTATGGCTACACCTTC | CASSYSEGVYGYTF
TRBJ2-3 | TRBV4-2 | TRBD2 | many | TGTGCCAGCAGCCAAGATTTTAGCGGGGGGGCAGATACGCAGTATTTT | CASSQDFSGGADTQYF
TRBJ2-2 | TRBV5-1 | TRBD2 | . | TGCGCCAGTGCGGGGGGGCGCTGCACCGGGGAGCTGTTTTTT | CASAGGRCTGELFF
TRBJ2-1 | TRBV4-1 | . | . | TGCGCCAGCAGCCCCCGTCGGGACTCCCAGGAGCAGTTCTTC | CASSPRRDSQEQFF
TRBJ2-7 | TRBV27 | . | . | TGTGCCAGCAGTTTGGGTTACGAGCAGTACTTC | CASSLGYEQYF
TRBJ2-1 | TRBV7-2 | . | . | TGTGCCAGCAGCTCTAAGGTGGCCTACAATGAGCAGTTCTTC | CASSSKVAYNEQFF
TRBJ2-3 | TRBV12-5 | . | few | TGTGCTAGTGGTTTGGCCCGGGGGAGGACAGATACGCAGTATTTT | CASGLARGRTDTQYF
TRBJ1-2 | TRBV10-3 | . | few | TGTGCCATCAGTGAAGTTGGGGGCTATGGCTACACCTTC | CAISEVGGYGYTF
TRBJ2-5 | TRBV6-5 | . | . | TGTGCCAGCATCACAGGGAGTAGCGGACAAGAGACCCAGTACTTC | CASITGSSGQETQYF
TRBJ1-1 | TRBV7-3 | TRBD1 | . | TGTGCCAGCACCCAGGGGGATGGCACTGAAGCTTTCTTT | CASTQGDGTEAFF
TRBJ2-3 | TRBV11-2 | TRBD2 | . | TGTGCCAGCAGGGTAGCGGGGGAGCAGTCAGATACGCAGTATTTT | CASRVAGEQSDTQYF
TRBJ2-1 | TRBV10-2 | . | . | TGCGCCAGCAGTGAGTGGACAAGGCATGAGCAGTTCTTC | CASSEWTRHEQFF
TRBJ2-2 | TRBV11-2 | . | few | TGTGCCAGCAGCTTCCCGGAAGGACAGAACACCGGGGAGCTGTTTTTT | CASSFPEGQNTGELFF
TRBJ2-6 | TRBV5-6 | . | few | TGTGCCAGCAGCTTGCTCCGCTCTGGGGCCAACGTCCTGACTTTC | CASSLLRSGANVLTF
TRBJ1-1 | TRBV30 | . | . | TGTGCCTGGAGTTACGACGGGGTTAACACTGAAGCTTTCTTT | CAWSYDGVNTEAFF
TRBJ2-5 | TRBV18 | TRBD2 | few | TGTGCCAGCTCGGCCGGGACTAGTTTAGAGACCCAGTACTTC | CASSAGTSLETQYF
TRBJ2-7 | TRBV7-2 | . | few | TGTGCCAGCAGCTTAGATAGTAGTCGGATCTACGAGCAGTACTTC | CASSLDSSRIYEQYF
TRBJ1-1 | TRBV6-5 | . | once | TGTGCCAGCTATCCAGGATTGAACACTGAAGCTTTCTTT | CASYPGLNTEAFF
TRBJ1-5 | TRBV7-2 | . | once | TGTGCCAGCAGCAATAATTTGGGGCAGGGAGGCAATCAGCCCCAGCATTTT | CASSNNLGQGGNQPQHF
TRBJ1-5 | TRBV12-5 | . | . | TGTGCTAGTGGTTTGGCGCTAGGGTGGGATAATCAGCCCCAGCATTTT | CASGLALGWDNQPQHF
TRBJ1-1 | TRBV13 | . | few | TGTGCCAGCAGCTGGCCGAGACAGAACACTGAAGCTTTCTTT | CASSWPRQNTEAFF
TRBJ1-3 | TRBV27 | TRBD1 | few | TGTGCCAGCAGTTCCACAGGGGGAGACACCATATATTTT | CASSSTGGDTIYF
TRBJ1-6 | TRBV27 | . | . | TGTGCCAGCAGTTTGGGCAGCCGTACCCCCCTCCACTTT | CASSLGSRTPLHF
TRBJ2-7 | TRBV2 | . | few | TGTGCCAGCAGCGGGGCAACCTACGAGCAGTACTTC | CASSGATYEQYF
TRBJ2-5 | TRBV4-2 | TRBD2 | . | TGTGCCAGCAGCCAATCCTCGCGGGGGGAGACCCAGTACTTC | CASSQSSRGETQYF
TRBJ2-2 | TRBV11-2 | . | . | TGTGCCAGCAGCTTAGGGTTCCCCGGGGAGCTGTTTTTT | CASSLGFPGELFF
TRBJ1-1 | TRBV23-1 | . | . | TGCGCCAGCAGTCAATCGGCCTGGAACAGGGACACTGAAGCTTTCTTT | CASSQSAWNRDTEAFF
TRBJ2-1 | TRBV19 | TRBD2 | few | TGTGCCAGTAGTTCCGGGACTAGGTACAATGAGCAGTTCTTC | CASSSGTRYNEQFF
TRBJ2-7 | TRBV7-9 | TRBD1 | . | TGTGCCAGCAGCTTCAGGACAGGGGGAGGAAACGAGCAGTACTTC | CASSFRTGGGNEQYF